This T cell receptor (beta chain) was documented in a study of T cells expressing NK-cell markers. TCRdb re-called the 5' RACE reads and catalogs CDR3 proteins one per entry, DNA excluded. The sample table sets out about 180,000 distinct CDR3 sequences. This CDR3 spans 14 amino acids. Germline CDR1 and CDR2: DFQATT and SNEGSKA (reference sequence). As concerns this clonotype: What it binds is unknown.

Findings and caveats of the study: In a few donors, these clonotypes also led the CD3+CD56-NKG2C+ fraction. Dominant NKG2C+ clonotypes made up roughly 1.0-8% of CD8+ T cells in more than 5 donors.

The chain joins TRBV20-1 to TRBJ2-7; TCRdb calls TRBD2, which cannot be checked without DNA. This receptor was taken from a man aged 18-70 years in good health. Sequenced material: blood T cells: a sorted CD56 or NKG2C T cell subset, CD4+ or CD8+ T cells, or bulk PBMC T cells (not recorded which). CDR3 region: CSAWGTLETYEQYF.